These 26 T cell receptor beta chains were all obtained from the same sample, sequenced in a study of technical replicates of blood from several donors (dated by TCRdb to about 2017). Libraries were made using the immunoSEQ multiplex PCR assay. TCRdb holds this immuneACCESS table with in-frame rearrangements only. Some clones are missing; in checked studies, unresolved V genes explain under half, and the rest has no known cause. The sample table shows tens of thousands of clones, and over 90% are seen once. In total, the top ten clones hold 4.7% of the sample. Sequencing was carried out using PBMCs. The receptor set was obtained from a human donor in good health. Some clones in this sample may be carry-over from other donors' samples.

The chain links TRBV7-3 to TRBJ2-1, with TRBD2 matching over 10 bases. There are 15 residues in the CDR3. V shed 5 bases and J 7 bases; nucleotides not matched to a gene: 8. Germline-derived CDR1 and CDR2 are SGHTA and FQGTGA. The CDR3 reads CASSISSGRDNEQFF. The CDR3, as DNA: TGTGCCAGCAGCATCTCTAGCGGGAGAGATAATGAGCAGTTCTTC.

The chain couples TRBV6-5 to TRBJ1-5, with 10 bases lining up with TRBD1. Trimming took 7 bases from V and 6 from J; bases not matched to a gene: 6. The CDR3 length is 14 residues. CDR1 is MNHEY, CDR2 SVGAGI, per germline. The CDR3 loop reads CASKTGTGAQPQHF. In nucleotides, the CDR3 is TGTGCCAGCAAAACCGGGACAGGGGCTCAGCCCCAGCATTTT.

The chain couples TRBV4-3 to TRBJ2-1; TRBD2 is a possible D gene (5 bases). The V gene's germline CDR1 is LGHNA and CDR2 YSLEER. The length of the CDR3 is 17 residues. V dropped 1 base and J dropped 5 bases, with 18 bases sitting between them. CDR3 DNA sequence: TGCGCCAGCAGCCAAGCCCCGATTTCGCTAGCAAACAATGAGCAGTTCTTC. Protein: CASSQAPISLANNEQFF.

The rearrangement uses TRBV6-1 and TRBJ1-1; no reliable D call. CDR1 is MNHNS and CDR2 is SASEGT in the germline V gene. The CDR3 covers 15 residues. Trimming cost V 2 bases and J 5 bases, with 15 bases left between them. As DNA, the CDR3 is TGTGCCAGCAGTGAATTGACTCCTGGAGGGACTGAAGCTTTCTTT. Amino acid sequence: CASSELTPGGTEAFF.

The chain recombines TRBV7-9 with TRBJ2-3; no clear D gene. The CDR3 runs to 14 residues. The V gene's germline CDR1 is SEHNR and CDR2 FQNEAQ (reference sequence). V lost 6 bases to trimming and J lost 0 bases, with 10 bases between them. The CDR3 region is CASRATVSTDTQYF. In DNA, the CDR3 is TGTGCCAGCAGAGCTACAGTGAGCACAGATACGCAGTATTTT.

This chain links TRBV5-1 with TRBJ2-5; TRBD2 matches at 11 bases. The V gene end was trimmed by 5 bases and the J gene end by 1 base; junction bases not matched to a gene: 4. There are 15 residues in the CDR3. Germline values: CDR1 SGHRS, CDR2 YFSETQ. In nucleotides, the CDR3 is TGCGCCAGCAGTTTGCTAGCGGGGGGCCAAGAGACCCAGTACTTC. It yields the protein CASSLLAGGQETQYF.

The CDR3 nucleotides read TGTGCCAGCAGTTTGGGGACATTCACTGGCGACGAGCAGTACTTC. Protein product: CASSLGTFTGDEQYF. This rearrangement joins TRBV27 to TRBJ2-7, with D maybe TRBD1 (6 bases). Between the trimmed V and J ends, which lost 3 bases and 5 bases, there was a span of 17 bases. Germline CDR1 and CDR2: MNHEY and SMNVEV (reference sequence). The CDR3 length is 15 residues.

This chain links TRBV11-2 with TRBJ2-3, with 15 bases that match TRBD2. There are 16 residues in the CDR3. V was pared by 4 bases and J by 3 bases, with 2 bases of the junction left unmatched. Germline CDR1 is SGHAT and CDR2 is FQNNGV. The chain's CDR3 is CASSSGTSGRTDTQYF. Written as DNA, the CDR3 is TGTGCCAGCAGCTCGGGGACTAGCGGGAGGACAGATACGCAGTATTTT.

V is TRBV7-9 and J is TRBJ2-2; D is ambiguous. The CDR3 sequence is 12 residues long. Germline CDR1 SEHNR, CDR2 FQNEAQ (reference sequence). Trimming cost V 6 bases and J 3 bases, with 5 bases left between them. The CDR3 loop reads CASSPDTGELFF. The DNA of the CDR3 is TGTGCCAGCAGTCCAGACACCGGGGAGCTGTTTTTT. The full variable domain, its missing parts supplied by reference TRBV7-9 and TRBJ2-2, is DTGVSQNPRHKITKRGQNVTFRCDPISEHNRLYWYRQTLGQGPEFLTYFQNEAQLEKSRLLSDRFSAERPKGSFSTLEIQRTEQGDSAMYLCASSPDTGELFFGEGSRLTVL.

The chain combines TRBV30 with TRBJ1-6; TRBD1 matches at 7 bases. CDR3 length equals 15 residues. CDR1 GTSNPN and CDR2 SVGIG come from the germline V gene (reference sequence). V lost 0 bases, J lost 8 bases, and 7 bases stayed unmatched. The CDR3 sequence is CAWSVLVRGDSPLHF. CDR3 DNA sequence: TGTGCCTGGAGTGTACTGGTCAGGGGGGATTCACCCCTCCACTTT.

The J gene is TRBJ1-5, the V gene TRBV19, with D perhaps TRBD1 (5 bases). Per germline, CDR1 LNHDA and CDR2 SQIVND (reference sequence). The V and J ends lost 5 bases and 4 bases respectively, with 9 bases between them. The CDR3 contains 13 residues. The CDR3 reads CASSLQGNQPQHF. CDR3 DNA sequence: TGTGCCAGTAGTCTTCAGGGAAATCAGCCCCAGCATTTT.

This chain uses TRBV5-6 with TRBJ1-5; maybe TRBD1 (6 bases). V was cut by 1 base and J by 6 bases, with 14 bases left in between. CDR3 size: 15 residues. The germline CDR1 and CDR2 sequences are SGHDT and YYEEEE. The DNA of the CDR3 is TGTGCCAGCAGCTTGTCGGGGGGCGCGGGTCAGCCCCAGCATTTT. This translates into CASSLSGGAGQPQHF.

CDR3 DNA: TGTGCCAGCAAGCCCGGGGAGCTGTTTTTT. Encoded protein: CASKPGELFF. The V gene is TRBV2, the J gene TRBJ2-2, with unresolved D. CDR3 length equals 10 residues. Trimming stripped 7 bases from V and 6 bases from J, with 3 bases between. The germline V gene encodes CDR1 SNHLY and CDR2 FYNNEI.

CDR3 loop: CASSWGLNNEQFF. In nucleotides, the CDR3 is TGTGCCAGCAGCTGGGGACTTAACAATGAGCAGTTCTTC. The chain carries TRBV7-9 and TRBJ2-1; a possible D gene is TRBD2 (6 bases). This CDR3 has 13 residues. Germline V CDR1 and CDR2: SEHNR, FQNEAQ (reference sequence). V dropped 4 bases and J dropped 5 bases, with 9 bases sitting between them.

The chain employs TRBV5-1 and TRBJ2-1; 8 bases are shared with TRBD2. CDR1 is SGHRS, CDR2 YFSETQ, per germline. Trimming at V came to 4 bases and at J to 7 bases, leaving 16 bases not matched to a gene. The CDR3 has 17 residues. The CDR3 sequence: CASSDFPGTRVYNEQFF. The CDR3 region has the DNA TGCGCCAGCAGCGATTTTCCCGGGACTAGGGTTTATAATGAGCAGTTCTTC.

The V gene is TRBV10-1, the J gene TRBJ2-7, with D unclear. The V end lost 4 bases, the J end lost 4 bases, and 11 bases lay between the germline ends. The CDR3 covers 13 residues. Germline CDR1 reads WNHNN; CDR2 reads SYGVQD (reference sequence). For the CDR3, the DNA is TGCGCCAGCAGTGGGTCGAGGTCTTACGAGCAGTACTTC. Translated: CASSGSRSYEQYF.

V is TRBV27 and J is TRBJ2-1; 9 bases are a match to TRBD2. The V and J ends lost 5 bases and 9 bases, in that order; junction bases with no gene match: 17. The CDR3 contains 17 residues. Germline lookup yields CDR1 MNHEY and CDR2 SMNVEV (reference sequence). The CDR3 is CASSPPGLLAGDREQFF. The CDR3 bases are TGTGCCAGCAGTCCCCCGGGTTTATTAGCGGGAGATCGTGAGCAGTTCTTC.

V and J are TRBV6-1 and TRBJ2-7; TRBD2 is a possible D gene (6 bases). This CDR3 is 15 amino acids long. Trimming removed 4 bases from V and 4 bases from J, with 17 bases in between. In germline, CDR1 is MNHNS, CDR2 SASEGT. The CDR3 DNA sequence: TGTGCCAGCAGTGTAAGTAGCGGTGATACTTACGAGCAGTACTTC. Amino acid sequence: CASSVSSGDTYEQYF.

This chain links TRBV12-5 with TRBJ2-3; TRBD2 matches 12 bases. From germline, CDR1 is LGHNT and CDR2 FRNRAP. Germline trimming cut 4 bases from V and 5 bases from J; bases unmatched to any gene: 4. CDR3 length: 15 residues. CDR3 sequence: CASGSWTSGIDTQYF. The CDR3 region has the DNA TGTGCTAGTGGTTCGTGGACTAGCGGGATAGATACGCAGTATTTT.

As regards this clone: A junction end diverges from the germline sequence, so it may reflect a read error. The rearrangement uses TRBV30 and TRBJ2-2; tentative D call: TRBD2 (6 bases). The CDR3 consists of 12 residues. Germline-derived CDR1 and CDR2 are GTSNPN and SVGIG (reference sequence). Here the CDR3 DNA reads TGTGCCTGGGGAGGGCTTCACCGGGGAGCTGTTTTT. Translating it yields CAWGGLHRGAVF. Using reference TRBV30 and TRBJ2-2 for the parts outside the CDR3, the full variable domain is SQTIHQWPATLVQPVGSPLSLECTVEGTSNPNLYWYRQAAGRGLQLLFYSVGIGQISSEVPQNLSASRPQDRQFILSSKKLLLSDSGFYLCAWGGLHRGAVFGEGSRLTVL.

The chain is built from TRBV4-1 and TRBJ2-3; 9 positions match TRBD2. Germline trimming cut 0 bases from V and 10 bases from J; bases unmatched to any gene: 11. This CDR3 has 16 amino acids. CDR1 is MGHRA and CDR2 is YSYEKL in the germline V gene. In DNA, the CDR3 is TGCGCCAGCAGCCAAGATGGGGTAGCGGGGGTACCAGCGCAGTATTTT. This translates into CASSQDGVAGVPAQYF.

The CDR3: CASSSEGAAYNEQFF. CDR3 nucleotide sequence: TGTGCCAGTAGTTCCGAGGGGGCTGCCTACAATGAGCAGTTCTTC. The genes are TRBV19 and TRBJ2-1; 7 nucleotides line up with TRBD1. CDR1 LNHDA and CDR2 SQIVND come from the germline V gene (reference sequence). This CDR3 contains 15 residues. V trimming: 5 bases; J trimming: 2 bases; junction bases outside the gene matches: 6.

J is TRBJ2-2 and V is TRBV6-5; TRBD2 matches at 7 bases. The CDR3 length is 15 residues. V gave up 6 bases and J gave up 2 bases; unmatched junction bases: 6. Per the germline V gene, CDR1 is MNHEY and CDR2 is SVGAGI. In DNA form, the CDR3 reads TGTGCCAGCAGCTTACTAGCGAGAAACACCGGGGAGCTGTTTTTT. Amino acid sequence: CASSLLARNTGELFF.

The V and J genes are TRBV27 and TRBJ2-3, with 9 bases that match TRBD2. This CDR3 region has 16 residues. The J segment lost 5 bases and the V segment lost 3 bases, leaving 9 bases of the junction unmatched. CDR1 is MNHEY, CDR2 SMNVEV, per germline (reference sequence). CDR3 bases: TGTGCCAGCAGTTTCTTATGGGGCGGGAGGGTAGATACGCAGTATTTT. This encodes CASSFLWGGRVDTQYF.

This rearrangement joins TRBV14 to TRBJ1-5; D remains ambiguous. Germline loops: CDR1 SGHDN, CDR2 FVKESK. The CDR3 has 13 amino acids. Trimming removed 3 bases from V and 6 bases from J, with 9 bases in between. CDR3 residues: CASSHHTGQPQHF. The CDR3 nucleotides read TGTGCCAGCAGCCATCATACGGGTCAGCCCCAGCATTTT.

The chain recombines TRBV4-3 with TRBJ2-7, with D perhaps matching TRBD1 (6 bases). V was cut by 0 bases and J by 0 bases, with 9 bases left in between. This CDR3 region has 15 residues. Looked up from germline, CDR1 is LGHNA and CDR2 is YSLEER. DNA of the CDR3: TGCGCCAGCAGCCAAGATAGGGACAACTCCTACGAGCAGTACTTC. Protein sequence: CASSQDRDNSYEQYF.